Given below is one T cell receptor beta chain in context. The sample is drawn from a study of somatic mutations in cytotoxic T cells in rheumatoid arthritis. With 5 bases removed from V and 2 bases from J, the gap between germline ends came to 11 bases. The CDR3 extends over 14 amino acids. Per the germline V gene, CDR1 is MDHEN and CDR2 is SYDVKM. Only in-frame clones appear in the TCRdb table, and some are missing; sequencing was by immunoSEQ multiplex PCR. This sample yields more than 35,000 clones, of which under 90% are seen a single time; roughly 3.2% belongs to the top ten. The sequence was obtained from a man aged 35 to 55 in good health. The sample was CD8+ T cells sorted from blood. The chain is built from TRBV28 and TRBJ2-3, with D unclear. The CDR3, as DNA: TGTGCCAGCAGTACCGGGTTACTCACAGATACGCAGTATTTT. It encodes CASSTGLLTDTQYF.